Sequencing of this T cell receptor (beta chain) was carried out in a study of T cell repertoires in cytomegalovirus infection. General study findings and limits: In two of eight donors, the top clonotype was HLA-C-restricted CMV-specific.

CDR1 and CDR2 (germline): GTSNPN, SVGIG (reference sequence). The CDR3 length is 13 residues. Unmatched junction bases numbered 7, after V lost 5 bases and J lost 4 bases. With respect to this clonotype: Its target is not known.

TCRdb called the reads again in MiXCR, with one record for every CDR3 protein. The data hold around 550,000 distinct CDR3 sequences, with approximately 26% observed a single time. This receptor was taken from a human donor in good health (CMV status not recorded). Some clones in this sample may be carry-over from other donors' samples. What was sequenced was PBMCs. The chain links TRBV30 to TRBJ1-1, with 7 bases lining up with TRBD1. CDR3 DNA: TGTGCCTGGCACAGGGGCTCGGGCACTGAAGCTTTCTTT. Translating it yields CAWHRGSGTEAFF.